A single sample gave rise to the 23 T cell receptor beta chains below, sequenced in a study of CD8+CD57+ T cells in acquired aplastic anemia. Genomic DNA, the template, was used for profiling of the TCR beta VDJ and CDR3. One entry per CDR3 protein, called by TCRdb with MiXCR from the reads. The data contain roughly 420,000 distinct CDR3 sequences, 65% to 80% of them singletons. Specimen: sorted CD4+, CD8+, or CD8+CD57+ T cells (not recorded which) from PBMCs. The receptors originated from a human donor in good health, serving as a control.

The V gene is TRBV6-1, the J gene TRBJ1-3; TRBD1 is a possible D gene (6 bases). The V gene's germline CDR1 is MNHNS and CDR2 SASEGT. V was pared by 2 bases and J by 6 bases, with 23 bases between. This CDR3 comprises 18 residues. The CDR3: CASSESLWVGAAENTIYF. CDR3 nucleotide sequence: TGTGCCAGCAGTGAAAGCCTATGGGTGGGGGCGGCTGAAAACACCATATATTTT.

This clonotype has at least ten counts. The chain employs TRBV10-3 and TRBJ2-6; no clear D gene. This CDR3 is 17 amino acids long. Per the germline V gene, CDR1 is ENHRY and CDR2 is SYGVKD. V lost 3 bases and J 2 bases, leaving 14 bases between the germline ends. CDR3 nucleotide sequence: TGTGCCATCAGTGAAGGGCAGCCCGGAACTGGGGCCAACGTCCTGACTTTC. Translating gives CAISEGQPGTGANVLTF.

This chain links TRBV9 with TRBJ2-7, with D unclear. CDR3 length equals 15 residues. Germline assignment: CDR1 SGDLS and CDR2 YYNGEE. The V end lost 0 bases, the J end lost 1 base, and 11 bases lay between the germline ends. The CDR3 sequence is CASSVGGVPSYEQYF. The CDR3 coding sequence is TGTGCCAGCAGCGTAGGAGGAGTCCCTTCCTACGAGCAGTACTTC.

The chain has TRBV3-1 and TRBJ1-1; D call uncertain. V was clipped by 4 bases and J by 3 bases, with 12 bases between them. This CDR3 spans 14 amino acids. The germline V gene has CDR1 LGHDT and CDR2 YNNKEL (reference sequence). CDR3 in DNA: TGTGCCAGCAGCCCCCTCGCGGAGGACACTGAAGCTTTCTTT. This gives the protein CASSPLAEDTEAFF.

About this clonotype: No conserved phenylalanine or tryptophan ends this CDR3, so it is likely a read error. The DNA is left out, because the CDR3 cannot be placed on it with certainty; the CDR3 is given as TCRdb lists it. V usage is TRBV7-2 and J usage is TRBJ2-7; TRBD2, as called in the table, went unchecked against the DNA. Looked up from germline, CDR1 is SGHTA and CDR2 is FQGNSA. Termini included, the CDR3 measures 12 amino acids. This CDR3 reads CASTRGGGPNYL.

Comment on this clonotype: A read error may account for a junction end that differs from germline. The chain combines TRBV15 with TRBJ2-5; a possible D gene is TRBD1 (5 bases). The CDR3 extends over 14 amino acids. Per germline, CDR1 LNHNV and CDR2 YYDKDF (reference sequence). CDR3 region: CATSRVGVQANHFW. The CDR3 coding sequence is TGTGCCACCAGCAGAGTAGGGGTCCAAGCGAACCACTTCTGG.

As DNA, the CDR3 is TGTGCCAGCAGACATCGTGGGGGGACGGGCTCTGGGTACTTC. Its translation is CASRHRGGTGSGYF. The genes are TRBV7-2 and TRBJ2-7; tentatively, D is TRBD2 (6 bases). This CDR3 comprises 14 residues. Trimming took off 6 bases at V and 12 bases at J, with 24 bases between the two ends. Germline V CDR1 and CDR2: SGHTA, FQGNSA.

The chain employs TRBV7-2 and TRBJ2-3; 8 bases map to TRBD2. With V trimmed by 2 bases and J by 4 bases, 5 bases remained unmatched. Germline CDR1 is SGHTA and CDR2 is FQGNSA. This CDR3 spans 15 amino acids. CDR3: CASSLQAGVSDTQYF. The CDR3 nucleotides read TGTGCCAGCAGCTTACAAGCGGGGGTGTCAGATACGCAGTATTTT.

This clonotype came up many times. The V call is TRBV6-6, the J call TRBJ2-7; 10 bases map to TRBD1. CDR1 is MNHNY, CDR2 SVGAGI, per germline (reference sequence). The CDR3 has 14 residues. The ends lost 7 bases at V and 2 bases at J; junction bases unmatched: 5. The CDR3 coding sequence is TGTGCCAGCAAAGTGGGGACAGGGGCCTACGAGCAGTACTTC. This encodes CASKVGTGAYEQYF.

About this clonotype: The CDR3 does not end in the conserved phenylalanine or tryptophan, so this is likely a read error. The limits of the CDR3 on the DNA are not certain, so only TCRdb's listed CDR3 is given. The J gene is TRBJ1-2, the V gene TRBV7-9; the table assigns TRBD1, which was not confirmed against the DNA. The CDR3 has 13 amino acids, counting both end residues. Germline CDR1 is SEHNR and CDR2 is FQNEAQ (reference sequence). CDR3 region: CASIPGGQANYGY.

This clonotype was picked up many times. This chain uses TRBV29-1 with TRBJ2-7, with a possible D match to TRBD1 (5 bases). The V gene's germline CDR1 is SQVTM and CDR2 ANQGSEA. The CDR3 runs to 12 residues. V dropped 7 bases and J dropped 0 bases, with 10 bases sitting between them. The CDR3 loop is CSGGHGSYEQYF. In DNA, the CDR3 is TGCAGCGGAGGACACGGCTCCTACGAGCAGTACTTC.

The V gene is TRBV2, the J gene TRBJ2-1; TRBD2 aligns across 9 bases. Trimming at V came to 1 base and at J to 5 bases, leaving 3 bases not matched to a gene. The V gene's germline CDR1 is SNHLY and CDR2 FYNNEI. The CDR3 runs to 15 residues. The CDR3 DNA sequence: TGTGCCAGCAGTGAAGGGCGGGGGGGAAACAATGAGCAGTTCTTC. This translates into CASSEGRGGNNEQFF.

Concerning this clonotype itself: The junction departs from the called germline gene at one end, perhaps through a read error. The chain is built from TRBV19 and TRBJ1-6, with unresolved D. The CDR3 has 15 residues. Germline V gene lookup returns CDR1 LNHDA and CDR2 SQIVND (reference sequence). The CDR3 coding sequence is TGTGCCAGTAACAAAGGAATAAGAACTAATCCACCCCACCATTTT. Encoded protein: CASNKGIRTNPPHHF.

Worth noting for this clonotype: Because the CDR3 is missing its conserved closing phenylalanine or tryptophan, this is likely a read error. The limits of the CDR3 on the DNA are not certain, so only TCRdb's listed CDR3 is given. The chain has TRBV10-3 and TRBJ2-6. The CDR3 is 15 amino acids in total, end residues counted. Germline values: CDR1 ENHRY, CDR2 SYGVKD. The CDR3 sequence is CASGGGMPGVSGPTG.

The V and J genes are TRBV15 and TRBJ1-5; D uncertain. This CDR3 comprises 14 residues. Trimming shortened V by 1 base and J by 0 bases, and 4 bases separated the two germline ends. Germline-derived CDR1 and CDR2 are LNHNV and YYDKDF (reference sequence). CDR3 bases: TGTGCCACCAGCAGAGCTCCTAGCAATCAGCCCCAGCATTTT. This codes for CATSRAPSNQPQHF. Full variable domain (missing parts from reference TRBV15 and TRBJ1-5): DAMVIQNPRYQVTQFGKPVTLSCSQTLNHNVMYWYQQKSSQAPKLLFHYYDKDFNNEADTPDNFQSRRPNTSFCFLDIRSPGLGDTAMYLCATSRAPSNQPQHFGDGTRLSIL.

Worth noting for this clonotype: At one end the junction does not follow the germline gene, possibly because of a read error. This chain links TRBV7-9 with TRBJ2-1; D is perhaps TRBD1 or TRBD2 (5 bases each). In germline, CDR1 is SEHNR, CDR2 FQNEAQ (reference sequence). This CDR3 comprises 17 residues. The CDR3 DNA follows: TGTGCCAGCAGCTTACGACTCCCCGAGGGACCCTACAGTGAGCAGTTCTTC. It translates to CASSLRLPEGPYSEQFF.

CDR3 loop: CASSLGGRTEAVFTF. CDR3 DNA: TGTGCCAGCAGCTTAGGGGGGCGCACTGAAGCTGTCTTTACCTTC. The V call is TRBV7-2, the J call TRBJ1-2; a weak D match, TRBD1 (6 bases). The V end was cut by 1 base, the J end by 14 bases, with 23 bases between. Germline-derived CDR1 and CDR2 are SGHTA and FQGNSA. The CDR3 covers 15 residues.

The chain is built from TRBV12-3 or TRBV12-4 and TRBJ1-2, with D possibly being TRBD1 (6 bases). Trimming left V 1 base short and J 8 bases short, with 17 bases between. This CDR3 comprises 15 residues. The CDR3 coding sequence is TGTGCCAGCAGTTTAGGTCGGCAGGGGTTCGACGGCTACACCTTC. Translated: CASSLGRQGFDGYTF.

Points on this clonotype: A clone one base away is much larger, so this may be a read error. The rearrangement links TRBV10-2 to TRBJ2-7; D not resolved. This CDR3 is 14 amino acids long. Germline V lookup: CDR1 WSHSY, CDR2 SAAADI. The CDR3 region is CAAKRAIYSYEQYF. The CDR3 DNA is TGTGCCGCCAAACGGGCCATCTACTCCTACGAGCAGTACTTC.

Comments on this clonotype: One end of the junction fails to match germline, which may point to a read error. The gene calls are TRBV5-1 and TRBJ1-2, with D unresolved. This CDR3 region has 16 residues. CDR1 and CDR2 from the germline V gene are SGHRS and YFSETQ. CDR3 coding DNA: TGTGCCAGCAGCACGGGTCAAAATAATTCTGGCTATGGCTACACCTTC. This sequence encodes CASSTGQNNSGYGYTF.

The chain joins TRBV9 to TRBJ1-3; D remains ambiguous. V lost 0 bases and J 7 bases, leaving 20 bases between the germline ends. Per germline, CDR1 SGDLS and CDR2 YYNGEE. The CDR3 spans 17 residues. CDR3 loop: CASSVASGGARVNTIYF. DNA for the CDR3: TGTGCCAGCAGCGTAGCAAGCGGTGGCGCCCGGGTCAACACCATATATTTT.

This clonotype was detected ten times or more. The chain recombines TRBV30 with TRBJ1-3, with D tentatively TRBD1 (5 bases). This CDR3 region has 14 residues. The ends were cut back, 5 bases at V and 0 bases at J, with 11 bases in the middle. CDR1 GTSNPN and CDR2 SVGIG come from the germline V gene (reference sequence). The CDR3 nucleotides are TGTGCCTGGGCGACAGCGGGCTCTGGAAACACCATATATTTT. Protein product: CAWATAGSGNTIYF.

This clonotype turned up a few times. CDR3 DNA: TGTGCCAGCAGCGTGACAGGGTCGCATGGCTACACCTTC. Its translation: CASSVTGSHGYTF. V gene TRBV25-1 combines with J gene TRBJ1-2; 7 bases align to TRBD1. Trimming at V came to 6 bases and at J to 6 bases, leaving 7 bases not matched to a gene. The CDR3 has 13 amino acids. Germline CDR1 reads MGHDK; CDR2 reads SYGVNS.